The 23 T cell receptor beta chains below come from one sample, sequenced in a study of regulatory T cells in long-lasting Graves disease. Time point: newly diagnosed GD, antithyroid drugs for less than 3 months. There was RNA extracted from PBMCs, and the TCR library was made from it. With iRepertoire HTBI primers and Arm-PCR of CDR3 regions, TCR beta libraries were built. TCRdb fed the multiplex PCR reads into MiXCR, producing one record per CDR3 protein. The table has about 240,000 distinct CDR3 sequences, around 20% seen once. Material: peripheral blood mononuclear cells (PBMCs), obtained at new diagnosis, from a patient treated with antithyroid drugs. The receptors shown here come from a female donor with Graves disease.

This clonotype was seen repeatedly, ten times or more. This chain links TRBV29-1 with TRBJ2-1, with 11 bases matching TRBD2. The germline CDR1 and CDR2 sequences are SQVTM and ANQGSEA. The V segment lost 6 bases and the J segment 8 bases; nucleotides outside the gene matches: 12. The CDR3 spans 15 residues. CDR3 region: CSVLEALAGDYEQFF. The CDR3 nucleotides read TGCAGCGTGTTGGAAGCACTAGCGGGAGACTATGAGCAGTTCTTC.

A note on this clonotype: A much larger clone is a single base away; this may be a read error. The chain recombines TRBV20-1 with TRBJ2-2, with 8 bases matching TRBD2. The CDR3 loop spans 15 amino acids. The J segment lost 4 bases and the V segment lost 5 bases, leaving 9 bases of the junction unmatched. Germline V lookup: CDR1 DFQATT, CDR2 SNEGSKA (reference sequence). CDR3 coding DNA: TGCAGTGCTGGGCCGGGGACTAGAGGCACCGGGGAGCTGTTTTTT. Residues: CSAGPGTRGTGELFF.

Notes on this clonotype: With only one base between it and a far larger clone, this is likely a read error. The rearrangement joins TRBV12-3 or TRBV12-4 to TRBJ2-1; no clear D. The J call is in doubt because the DNA end fits TRBJ2-5 better. This CDR3 has 13 residues. CDR3 protein: CASSEAGPETQYF. CDR3 in DNA: TGTGCCAGCAGTGAGGCAGGACCGGAGACCCAGTACTTC.

There are a few counts of this clonotype. The chain has TRBV6-1 and TRBJ2-5, with D perhaps matching TRBD1 (7 bases). V gave up 5 bases and J gave up 5 bases, with 21 bases separating them. The germline gives CDR1 MNHNS, CDR2 SASEGT. The CDR3 loop spans 16 amino acids. In DNA form, the CDR3 reads TGTGCCAGCAGTCGCTACAGGGGCACTAGCCGGGAGACCCAGTACTTC. Translated: CASSRYRGTSRETQYF.

This clonotype was recorded many times. V is TRBV6-5 and J is TRBJ2-5; 8 positions agree with TRBD2. This CDR3 region has 15 residues. Germline V CDR1 and CDR2: MNHEY, SVGAGI. With V trimmed by 2 bases and J by 1 base, 3 bases remained unmatched. CDR3 nucleotide sequence: TGTGCCAGCAGTTACCACGGGAGGGCCCAAGAGACCCAGTACTTC. Translated, it gives CASSYHGRAQETQYF.

The rearrangement links TRBV4-1 to TRBJ2-3; TRBD2 agrees at 7 bases. The CDR3 totals 19 residues. Unmatched junction bases numbered 21, after V lost 1 base and J lost 8 bases. The germline V gene encodes CDR1 MGHRA and CDR2 YSYEKL. This CDR3 is CASSQGLGETRLALGTQYF. For the CDR3, the DNA is TGCGCCAGCAGCCAAGGACTCGGGGAAACGCGACTAGCCCTAGGTACGCAGTATTTT.

The J gene is TRBJ2-1, the V gene TRBV20-1, with TRBD2 matching over 15 bases. Germline loops: CDR1 DFQATT, CDR2 SNEGSKA (reference sequence). The CDR3 spans 15 residues. J gave up 6 bases and V 1 base, and 1 base lay outside the gene matches. The CDR3 nucleotides read TGCAGTGCTAGAGGGACTAGCGGGGGGGCCAATGAGCAGTTCTTC. Protein product: CSARGTSGGANEQFF.

This clonotype was counted many times. V gene TRBV6-2 or TRBV6-3 combines with J gene TRBJ1-1; no clear D gene. Trimming cost V 5 bases and J 5 bases, with 9 bases left between them. Germline values: CDR1 MNHEY, CDR2 SVGEGT. CDR3 length: 12 amino acids. CDR3 amino acids: CASSRTATEAFF. In DNA, the CDR3 is TGTGCCAGCAGTAGGACGGCGACTGAAGCTTTCTTT.

Ten or more counts support this clonotype. The chain recombines TRBV27 with TRBJ1-1; D remains unclear. Trimming took off 4 bases at V and 0 bases at J, with 6 bases between the two ends. Germline assignment: CDR1 MNHEY and CDR2 SMNVEV (reference sequence). The CDR3 totals 13 residues. The CDR3 sequence is CASSYGLNTEAFF. The DNA for the CDR3 is TGTGCCAGCAGTTACGGGTTGAACACTGAAGCTTTCTTT.

This clonotype was found many times. This chain joins TRBV2 and TRBJ1-1; possible D gene TRBD1, 6 bases. The CDR3 extends over 11 amino acids. V lost 8 bases and J lost 6, with 10 bases in between. CDR1 and CDR2 (germline): SNHLY, FYNNEI. CDR3 DNA sequence: TGTGCCAGCGGCGGGACACCTGAAGCTTTCTTT. It translates to CASGGTPEAFF.

This clonotype occurred many times. CDR3 DNA sequence: TGCAGTGCTCCACCCGCGGCATCGAACACTGAAGCTTTCTTT. Residues: CSAPPAASNTEAFF. The V and J genes are TRBV20-1 and TRBJ1-1; D unclear. CDR3 length: 14 amino acids. Trimming pared 5 bases from V and 1 base from J, leaving 14 bases between. Germline-derived CDR1 and CDR2 are DFQATT and SNEGSKA (reference sequence).

This clonotype was observed at least ten times. The chain links TRBV20-1 to TRBJ2-7; 11 bases are a match to TRBD1. After removal of 0 bases from V and 5 bases from J, the junction contained 3 bases not matched to a gene. The germline CDR1 and CDR2 sequences are DFQATT and SNEGSKA (reference sequence). This CDR3 has 14 amino acids. CDR3 protein: CSARDRTGGHEQYF. As DNA, the CDR3 is TGCAGTGCTAGAGATCGGACAGGGGGCCACGAGCAGTACTTC.

This clonotype showed up many times. The chain couples TRBV6-9 to TRBJ1-5, with TRBD1 identical over 9 bases. Germline V lookup: CDR1 MNHGY, CDR2 SVAAGI. The CDR3 contains 14 residues. J gave up 9 bases and V 4 bases, and 7 bases lay outside the gene matches. CDR3 sequence: CASSSGTGPRPQHF. In DNA, the CDR3 is TGTGCCAGCAGTTCCGGGACAGGGCCTCGGCCCCAGCATTTT.

This clonotype has a count of ten or more. V gene TRBV20-1 combines with J gene TRBJ2-7, with 10 bases lining up with TRBD1. CDR3 length: 15 residues. CDR1 and CDR2 from the germline V gene are DFQATT and SNEGSKA (reference sequence). The V and J ends lost 5 bases and 0 bases, in that order; junction bases with no gene match: 7. The chain's CDR3 is CSALYRDRGSYEQYF. For the CDR3, the DNA is TGCAGTGCTCTTTACCGGGACAGGGGCTCCTACGAGCAGTACTTC.

A few counts support this clonotype. J is TRBJ2-5 and V is TRBV5-1; 9 nucleotides line up with TRBD2. The V gene's germline CDR1 is SGHRS and CDR2 YFSETQ. There are 16 residues in the CDR3. V was clipped by 4 bases and J by 5 bases; unmatched bases: 12. The CDR3 protein is CASSGGAGGHRETQYF. CDR3 nucleotide sequence: TGCGCCAGCAGCGGCGGGGCGGGGGGGCACCGGGAGACCCAGTACTTC.

This clonotype has a count of ten or more. This chain uses TRBV28 with TRBJ1-6; no reliable D call. CDR3 size: 11 residues. V lost 5 bases, J lost 10 bases, and 6 bases lay in between. From germline, CDR1 is MDHEN and CDR2 SYDVKM. CDR3 in amino acids: CASSGGSPLHF. The CDR3 nucleotides read TGTGCCAGCAGTGGAGGCTCACCCCTCCACTTT.

This clonotype was detected many times. This chain connects TRBV6-5 to TRBJ2-7; possibly TRBD1 for D (5 bases). Germline V gene lookup returns CDR1 MNHEY and CDR2 SVGAGI. The CDR3 length is 13 residues. Trimming pared 0 bases from V and 2 bases from J, leaving 5 bases between. CDR3 in amino acids: CASSYSRAYEQYF. DNA for the CDR3: TGTGCCAGCAGTTACTCCAGGGCCTACGAGCAGTACTTC.

In its sample, this clonotype was seen once. This clone may be a read error of a much larger clone one base away. V and J are TRBV29-1 and TRBJ2-1, with 8 bases fitting TRBD2. Germline V lookup: CDR1 SQVTM, CDR2 ANQGSEA. V was clipped by 7 bases and J by 10 bases; unmatched bases: 9. The CDR3 consists of 12 residues. For the CDR3, the DNA is TGCAGCGCTAGCGGGCAGGCCTACGAGCAGTTCTTC. It codes for CSASGQAYEQFF.

In the case of this clonotype: This may stem from a read error, because a much larger clone lies one nucleotide away. The chain employs TRBV7-2 and TRBJ2-7, with D perhaps TRBD2 (5 bases). This CDR3 spans 15 amino acids. Deletions cut 3 bases from V and 3 bases from J, with 15 bases between. Germline CDR1 and CDR2: SGHTA and FQGNSA. CDR3 residues: CASSFGQRLSYEQYF. CDR3 nucleotides: TGTGCCAGCAGCTTTGGGCAGCGGCTTAGCTACGAGCAGTACTTC.

In this sample, this clonotype turned up many times. The chain employs TRBV7-6 and TRBJ2-3, with D maybe TRBD2 (5 bases). This CDR3 spans 15 amino acids. Trimming shortened V by 5 bases and J by 3 bases, and 15 bases separated the two germline ends. Germline loops: CDR1 SGHVS, CDR2 FNYEAQ. CDR3 DNA sequence: TGTGCCAGCAGCCGACGGACTTCCAAGACAGATACGCAGTATTTT. Its protein is CASSRRTSKTDTQYF.

The chain employs TRBV5-1 and TRBJ2-7, with 12 bases aligning to TRBD2. This CDR3 is 17 amino acids long. Germline V gene data show CDR1 as SGHRS and CDR2 as YFSETQ. J was trimmed by 0 bases and V by 4 bases; bases with no gene match: 8. The CDR3 DNA follows: TGCGCCAGCAGCCCGTGGACTAGCGGGACCCTCTCCTACGAGCAGTACTTC. Translating it yields CASSPWTSGTLSYEQYF.

The sample holds many counts of this clonotype. The CDR3 DNA reads as TGTGCCAGCAGTTATAACGGCCGATTGGGGCTCCCCTACGAGCAGTACTTC. Amino acid sequence: CASSYNGRLGLPYEQYF. The chain has TRBV6-9 and TRBJ2-7; TRBD1 might be the D (5 bases). With 2 bases removed from V and 2 bases from J, the gap between germline ends came to 19 bases. The germline gives CDR1 MNHGY, CDR2 SVAAGI. The CDR3 consists of 17 residues.

This clonotype has just a few counts. The chain carries TRBV28 and TRBJ2-3; 9 bases map to TRBD2. The J call is in doubt because the DNA end fits TRBJ2-5 better. Germline V gives CDR1 MDHEN, CDR2 SYDVKM. This CDR3 has 16 residues. The CDR3 region has the DNA TGTGCCAGCAGTTTATCGGCGGGGGGGCACCAAGGGATCCAGTACTTC. It specifies CASSLSAGGHQGIQYF.